The 29 T cell receptor beta chains below come from one sample, sequenced in a study of spatial heterogeneity in lung cancer. Noted time point: sample taken at primary tumor resection. TCRdb recomputed calls from the 5' RACE reads with MiXCR, one row per CDR3 protein. The repertoire holds around 8,000 distinct CDR3 sequences, with 8.6% as singletons. The material sequenced was PBMCs, taken at surgery. Receptors were obtained from a male donor with early-stage non-small cell lung cancer.

This clonotype occurred many times. The chain joins TRBV6-1 to TRBJ1-2, with D possibly TRBD1 on 6 matching bases. Germline V CDR1 and CDR2: MNHNS, SASEGT. Trimming took off 7 bases at V and 3 bases at J, with 21 bases between the two ends. The CDR3 runs to 16 residues. The CDR3 protein is CASTTPGRGLYYGYTF. DNA for the CDR3: TGTGCCAGCACCACCCCGGGCAGGGGATTATACTATGGCTACACCTTC.

Ten or more counts support this clonotype. J is TRBJ2-2 and V is TRBV27, with 12 bases fitting TRBD2. Germline CDR1 MNHEY, CDR2 SMNVEV (reference sequence). With 2 bases clipped from V and 3 bases from J, the junction kept 10 bases outside the gene matches. The length of the CDR3 is 19 residues. Written as DNA, the CDR3 is TGTGCCAGCAGTTTACTAGGACTAGCGGGAAGGGGCCACACCGGGGAGCTGTTTTTT. Protein sequence: CASSLLGLAGRGHTGELFF.

This clonotype was seen ten or more times. As DNA, the CDR3 is TGTGCCAGCAGCCCCTTAGGAGGGGGCGGTGGCTACACCTTC. Protein sequence: CASSPLGGGGGYTF. The chain couples TRBV14 to TRBJ1-2, with TRBD1 matching over 7 bases. Germline V lookup: CDR1 SGHDN, CDR2 FVKESK. The CDR3 length is 14 residues. The J segment lost 7 bases and the V segment lost 4 bases, leaving 9 bases of the junction unmatched.

This clonotype was counted at least ten times. The chain couples TRBV29-1 to TRBJ1-1; possible D gene TRBD1, 6 bases. The ends were cut back, 5 bases at V and 3 bases at J, with 16 bases in the middle. The CDR3 loop spans 14 amino acids. Germline loops: CDR1 SQVTM, CDR2 ANQGSEA. CDR3 sequence: CSVRNREAYTEAFF. The CDR3 DNA reads TGCAGCGTTAGAAACAGGGAGGCGTACACTGAAGCTTTCTTT. The variable domain in full, with the rest retrieved from reference TRBV29-1 and TRBJ1-1, is SAVISQKPSRDICQRGTSLTIQCQVDSQVTMMFWYRQQPGQSLTLIATANQGSEATYESGFVIDKFPISRPNLTFSTLTVSNMSPEDSSIYLCSVRNREAYTEAFFGQGTRLTVV.

The sample holds a few counts of this clonotype. The chain uses TRBV12-3 or TRBV12-4 and TRBJ2-6; D is uncertain. There are 14 residues in the CDR3. Trimming pared 2 bases from V and 0 bases from J, leaving 2 bases between. CDR3 bases: TGTGCCAGCAGTTTATTCTCTGGGGCCAACGTCCTGACTTTC. Translated: CASSLFSGANVLTF.

Only a few counts were recorded for this clonotype. This rearrangement joins TRBV27 to TRBJ2-1, with D tentatively TRBD2 (6 bases). Germline lookup yields CDR1 MNHEY and CDR2 SMNVEV (reference sequence). The CDR3 has 15 residues. V shed 2 bases and J shed 7 bases, with 15 bases lying between them. The CDR3 coding sequence is TGTGCCAGCAGTTTAGGAGGTCCTCGGGGGAATGAGCAGTTCTTC. Translation: CASSLGGPRGNEQFF.

This clonotype showed up many times. The chain couples TRBV12-3 or TRBV12-4 to TRBJ2-3; D not certain. The CDR3 spans 12 residues. The V gene lost 6 bases and the J gene lost 3 bases, with 7 bases spanning the gap. CDR3 nucleotides: TGTGCCAGCAGAAAAATAACAGATACGCAGTATTTT. Its translation is CASRKITDTQYF.

There are many counts of this clonotype. This chain connects TRBV7-2 to TRBJ2-7; 10 positions match TRBD2. Per the germline V gene, CDR1 is SGHTA and CDR2 is FQGNSA. This CDR3 contains 18 residues. V lost 5 bases and J lost 5; bases outside the gene matches: 18. The CDR3 sequence is CASSPFGPLAGVSHEQYF. The CDR3 bases are TGTGCCAGCAGCCCGTTCGGACCTCTAGCGGGAGTGTCCCACGAGCAGTACTTC. The full variable domain, completed using reference TRBV7-2 and TRBJ2-7, is GAGVSQSPSNKVTEKGKDVELRCDPISGHTALYWYRQSLGQGLEFLIYFQGNSAPDKSGLPSDRFSAERTGGSVSTLTIQRTQQEDSAVYLCASSPFGPLAGVSHEQYFGPGTRLTVT.

This clonotype was found many times. The chain combines TRBV27 with TRBJ1-1; 7 nucleotides line up with TRBD1. This CDR3 comprises 14 residues. V lost 3 bases and J lost 3; bases outside the gene matches: 4. Per the germline V gene, CDR1 is MNHEY and CDR2 is SMNVEV (reference sequence). CDR3 amino acids: CASSLATGYTEAFF. Written as DNA, the CDR3 is TGTGCCAGCAGTTTGGCGACAGGGTACACTGAAGCTTTCTTT.

In its sample, this clonotype was seen many times. The rearrangement links TRBV7-3 to TRBJ2-1, with D perhaps TRBD1 or TRBD2 (5 bases each). This CDR3 is built from 14 residues. Germline loops: CDR1 SGHTA, CDR2 FQGTGA. Between the trimmed V and J ends, which lost 5 bases and 5 bases, there was a span of 13 bases. CDR3 protein: CASSLSGANNEQFF. DNA for the CDR3: TGTGCCAGCAGCCTCTCCGGGGCCAACAATGAGCAGTTCTTC. Drawing the rest from reference TRBV7-3 and TRBJ2-1, the complete variable domain is GAGVSQTPSNKVTEKGKYVELRCDPISGHTALYWYRQSLGQGPEFLIYFQGTGAADDSGLPNDRFFAVRPEGSVSTLKIQRTERGDSAVYLCASSLSGANNEQFFGPGTRLTVL.

This clonotype was found many times. The CDR3 spells CSALTVNTEAFF. The DNA of the CDR3 is TGCAGTGCCCTGACCGTGAACACTGAAGCTTTCTTT. The chain employs TRBV20-1 and TRBJ1-1; D ambiguous. CDR3 size: 12 residues. V was cut by 6 bases and J by 0 bases, with 8 bases left in between. Germline-derived CDR1 and CDR2 are DFQATT and SNEGSKA (reference sequence).

The table lists this clonotype with a count of one. The chain carries TRBV19 and TRBJ2-5; D may be TRBD2 (5 bases). CDR3 length: 14 amino acids. V lost 5 bases to trimming and J lost 5 bases, with 15 bases between them. Germline loops: CDR1 LNHDA, CDR2 SQIVND (reference sequence). Written as DNA, the CDR3 is TGTGCCAGTAGTCGCGGCGGGCCTAGGGAGACCCAGTACTTC. Translation: CASSRGGPRETQYF. Together with reference TRBV19 and TRBJ2-5, the CDR3 gives the full variable domain: DGGITQSPKYLFRKEGQNVTLSCEQNLNHDAMYWYRQDPGQGLRLIYYSQIVNDFQKGDIAEGYSVSREKKESFPLTVTSAQKNPTAFYLCASSRGGPRETQYFGPGTRLLVL.

This clonotype came up many times. The CDR3 nucleotides are TGTGCCGCCGGGAAATTCGAGCAGTTCTTC. The encoded protein is CAAGKFEQFF. This chain connects TRBV13 to TRBJ2-1, with D possibly TRBD2 on 5 matching bases. The CDR3 runs 10 residues. Germline CDR1 PRHDT, CDR2 FYEKMQ (reference sequence). Trimming removed 11 bases from V and 10 bases from J, with 12 bases in between.

A few counts support this clonotype. The chain is built from TRBV5-1 and TRBJ1-1; D ambiguous. The ends were cut back, 5 bases at V and 6 bases at J, with 17 bases in the middle. This CDR3 is 14 amino acids long. CDR1 is SGHRS, CDR2 YFSETQ, per germline. The CDR3 here is CASRDGEVGPEAFF. CDR3 DNA: TGCGCCAGCAGGGACGGGGAGGTGGGCCCTGAAGCTTTCTTT. Looking up the rest from reference TRBV5-1 and TRBJ1-1 gives the full variable domain: KAGVTQTPRYLIKTRGQQVTLSCSPISGHRSVSWYQQTPGQGLQFLFEYFSETQRNKGNFPGRFSGRQFSNSRSEMNVSTLELGDSALYLCASRDGEVGPEAFFGQGTRLTVV.

This clonotype rates as medium-sized (0.01 to 0.1%). The V gene is TRBV4-1, the J gene TRBJ2-6, with D possibly being TRBD1 (6 bases). Germline CDR1 MGHRA, CDR2 YSYEKL. The CDR3 loop spans 18 amino acids. V gave up 2 bases and J gave up 0 bases, with 14 bases separating them. The CDR3 sequence: CASSQKGHESSGANVLTF. DNA for the CDR3: TGCGCCAGCAGCCAAAAGGGACACGAGAGCTCTGGGGCCAACGTCCTGACTTTC.

At least ten counts were recorded for this clonotype. Mismatch with germline at one junction end may stem from a read error. The chain recombines TRBV12-3 or TRBV12-4 with TRBJ1-2, with D unresolved. The CDR3 runs 10 residues. Here the CDR3 DNA reads TGTGCCAGCAGTTTAGGACACATTAACTTC. Translated: CASSLGHINF.

By sample share, this clonotype is medium-sized. The gene calls are TRBV29-1 and TRBJ2-1; D is perhaps TRBD2 (5 bases). Germline V gene data show CDR1 as SQVTM and CDR2 as ANQGSEA. This CDR3 region has 11 residues. V lost 7 bases and J lost 10, with 14 bases in between. CDR3 residues: CSALVGEEQFF. CDR3 sequence (DNA): TGCAGCGCATTGGTCGGGGAGGAGCAGTTCTTC.

This clonotype has ten or more counts. This chain connects TRBV4-3 to TRBJ2-1, with D hard to call. Germline V CDR1 and CDR2: LGHNA, YSLEER. V was pared by 0 bases and J by 8 bases, with 8 bases between. The length of the CDR3 is 13 residues. CDR3 DNA sequence: TGCGCCAGCAGCCAAGATCCAAAAGATGAGCAGTTCTTC. Protein sequence: CASSQDPKDEQFF.

The rearrangement uses TRBV3-1 and TRBJ1-1; TRBD1 might be the D (5 bases). Trimming removed 0 bases from V and 1 base from J, with 15 bases in between. Germline values: CDR1 LGHDT, CDR2 YNNKEL (reference sequence). This CDR3 has 17 residues. CDR3 loop: CASSQDIGQGGNTEAFF. In DNA form, the CDR3 reads TGTGCCAGCAGCCAAGATATCGGGCAGGGAGGGAACACTGAAGCTTTCTTT.

There are many counts of this clonotype. The chain carries TRBV20-1 and TRBJ2-3; possible D gene TRBD2, 6 bases. Germline CDR1 reads DFQATT; CDR2 reads SNEGSKA (reference sequence). The CDR3 spans 15 residues. With 5 bases removed from V and 0 bases from J, the gap between germline ends came to 15 bases. The CDR3 spells CSAPEGGTSTDTQYF. DNA of the CDR3: TGCAGTGCTCCGGAGGGCGGGACTAGCACAGATACGCAGTATTTT.

This clonotype was observed many times. V is TRBV29-1 and J is TRBJ1-2; D is ambiguous. Germline CDR1 and CDR2: SQVTM and ANQGSEA. V lost 3 bases, J lost 10 bases, and 9 bases lay in between. This CDR3 is built from 10 residues. CDR3: CSVDRSDYTF. In DNA form, the CDR3 reads TGCAGCGTTGATAGGAGCGACTACACCTTC.

This clonotype was detected ten times or more. The chain recombines TRBV6-5 with TRBJ2-7; 8 bases map to TRBD1. V shed 5 bases and J 7 bases; nucleotides not matched to a gene: 10. The CDR3 runs 14 residues. Germline-derived CDR1 and CDR2 are MNHEY and SVGAGI. As DNA, the CDR3 is TGTGCCAGCAGTCACCCCCAGGGGGCGGGGGAGCAGTACTTC. Translation: CASSHPQGAGEQYF.

This chain joins TRBV4-3 and TRBJ2-3; 11 bases align to TRBD2. The CDR3 contains 17 residues. Losses at the gene ends were 0 bases for V and 4 bases for J; bases not matched to a gene: 6. Germline V gene sequence: CDR1 LGHNA, CDR2 YSLEER. CDR3 loop: CASSQEASGRWADTQYF. The CDR3 nucleotides are TGCGCCAGCAGCCAAGAGGCTAGCGGGAGGTGGGCAGATACGCAGTATTTT.

The rearrangement uses TRBV12-3 or TRBV12-4 and TRBJ1-2, with D unclear. Trimming left V 7 bases short and J 3 bases short, with 12 bases between. The CDR3 extends over 13 amino acids. The CDR3 nucleotides are TGTGCCAGCACCCCTGGAGGATACTATGGCTACACCTTC. It codes for CASTPGGYYGYTF.

The table lists this clonotype with many counts. V and J are TRBV3-1 and TRBJ2-3; 8 bases line up with TRBD2. Trimming took 4 bases from V and 6 from J; bases not matched to a gene: 15. The germline V gene encodes CDR1 LGHDT and CDR2 YNNKEL (reference sequence). The CDR3 is 17 residues long. The CDR3 bases are TGTGCCAGCAGCCCCTGGGTTAGAGCGGGAGCAACTGATACGCAGTATTTT. This translates into CASSPWVRAGATDTQYF.

In this sample, this clonotype turned up many times. The chain recombines TRBV10-3 with TRBJ2-7, with D maybe TRBD2 (6 bases). Trimming took 6 bases from V and 0 from J, leaving 15 bases between them. The V gene's germline CDR1 is ENHRY and CDR2 SYGVKD. This CDR3 comprises 15 residues. CDR3: CAISPRDLSSYEQYF. The CDR3 nucleotides read TGTGCCATCAGCCCCAGGGACTTGAGCTCCTACGAGCAGTACTTC.

This clonotype is large in the sample. The V gene is TRBV5-1, the J gene TRBJ1-1; no firm D call. CDR3 size: 15 residues. The germline V gene encodes CDR1 SGHRS and CDR2 YFSETQ. V shed 4 bases and J shed 0 bases, with 13 bases lying between them. CDR3 protein: CASSLESNLNTEAFF. CDR3 coding DNA: TGCGCCAGCAGCCTCGAGAGTAACCTGAACACTGAAGCTTTCTTT. Full variable domain (rest looked up from reference TRBV5-1 and TRBJ1-1): KAGVTQTPRYLIKTRGQQVTLSCSPISGHRSVSWYQQTPGQGLQFLFEYFSETQRNKGNFPGRFSGRQFSNSRSEMNVSTLELGDSALYLCASSLESNLNTEAFFGQGTRLTVV.

This clonotype was observed at least ten times. The chain has TRBV6-5 and TRBJ2-1; 8 nucleotides match TRBD2. Germline V gene data show CDR1 as MNHEY and CDR2 as SVGAGI. The CDR3 consists of 16 residues. V lost 5 bases, J lost 0 bases, and 6 bases stayed unmatched. CDR3 region: CASSRAGASSYNEQFF. In DNA, the CDR3 is TGTGCCAGCAGTCGAGCGGGAGCCTCCTCCTACAATGAGCAGTTCTTC.

The V call is TRBV19, the J call TRBJ1-2; 8 bases are a match to TRBD1. V lost 9 bases to trimming and J lost 2 bases; unmatched junction nucleotides: 8. The germline CDR1 and CDR2 sequences are LNHDA and SQIVND (reference sequence). This CDR3 region has 14 residues. In DNA, the CDR3 is TGTGCCAGCGGAGCGACAGGGGCAAACTATGGCTACACCTTC. Translated: CASGATGANYGYTF.